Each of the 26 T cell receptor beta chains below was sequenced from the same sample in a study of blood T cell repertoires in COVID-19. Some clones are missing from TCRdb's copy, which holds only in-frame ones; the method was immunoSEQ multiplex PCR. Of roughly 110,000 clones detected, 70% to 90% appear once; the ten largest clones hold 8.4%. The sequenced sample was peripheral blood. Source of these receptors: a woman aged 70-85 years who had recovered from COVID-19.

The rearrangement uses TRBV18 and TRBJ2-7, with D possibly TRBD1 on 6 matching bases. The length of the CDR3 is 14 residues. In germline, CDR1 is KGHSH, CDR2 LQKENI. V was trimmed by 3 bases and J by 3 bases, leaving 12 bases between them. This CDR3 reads CASSPRDTLYEQYF. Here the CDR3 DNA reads TGTGCCAGCTCACCCCGGGACACCCTCTACGAGCAGTACTTC.

The CDR3 DNA follows: TGTGCCAGCAGTTACCCAGACAGGGCGCGGGAGCAGTACTTC. It is translated as CASSYPDRAREQYF. The V and J genes are TRBV6-5 and TRBJ2-7, with 7 nucleotides matching TRBD1. The CDR3 contains 14 residues. In germline, CDR1 is MNHEY, CDR2 SVGAGI. V lost 2 bases, J lost 7 bases, and 8 bases stayed unmatched.

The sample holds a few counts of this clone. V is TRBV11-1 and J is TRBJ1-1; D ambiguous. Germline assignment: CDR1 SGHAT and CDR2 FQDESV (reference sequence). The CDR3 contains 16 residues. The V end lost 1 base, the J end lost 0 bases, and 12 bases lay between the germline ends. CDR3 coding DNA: TGTGCCAGCAGCTTAGAAGGCGGCAGCATGAACACTGAAGCTTTCTTT. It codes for CASSLEGGSMNTEAFF. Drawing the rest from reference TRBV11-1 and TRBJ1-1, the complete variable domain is EAEVAQSPRYKITEKSQAVAFWCDPISGHATLYWYRQILGQGPELLVQFQDESVVDDSQLPKDRFSAERLKGVDSTLKIQPAELGDSAMYLCASSLEGGSMNTEAFFGQGTRLTVV.

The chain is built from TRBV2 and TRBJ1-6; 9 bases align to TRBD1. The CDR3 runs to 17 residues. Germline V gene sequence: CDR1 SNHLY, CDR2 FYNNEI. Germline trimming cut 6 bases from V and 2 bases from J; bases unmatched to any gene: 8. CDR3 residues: CASSGTGTDTYNSPLHF. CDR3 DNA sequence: TGTGCCAGCAGCGGGACAGGGACTGATACCTATAATTCACCCCTCCACTTT.

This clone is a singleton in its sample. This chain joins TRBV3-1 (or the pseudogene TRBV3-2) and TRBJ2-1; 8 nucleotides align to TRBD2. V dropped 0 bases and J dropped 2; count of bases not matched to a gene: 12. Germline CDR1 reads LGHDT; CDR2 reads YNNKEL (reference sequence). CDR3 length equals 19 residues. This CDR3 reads CASSQDQREPPIAYNEQFF. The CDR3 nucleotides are TGTGCCAGCAGCCAAGATCAGCGGGAGCCCCCGATCGCCTACAATGAGCAGTTCTTC.

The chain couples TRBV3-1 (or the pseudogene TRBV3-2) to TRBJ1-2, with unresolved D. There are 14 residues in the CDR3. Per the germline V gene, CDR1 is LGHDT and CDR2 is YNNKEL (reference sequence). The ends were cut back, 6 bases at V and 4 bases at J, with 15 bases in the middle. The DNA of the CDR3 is TGTGCCAGCAGACAAAACGCAGGTCCCTATGGCTACACCTTC. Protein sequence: CASRQNAGPYGYTF.

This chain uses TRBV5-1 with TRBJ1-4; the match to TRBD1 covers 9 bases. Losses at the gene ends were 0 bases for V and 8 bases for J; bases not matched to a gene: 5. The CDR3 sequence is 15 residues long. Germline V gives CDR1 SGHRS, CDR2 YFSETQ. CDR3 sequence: CASSLEGQGGEKLFF. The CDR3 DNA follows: TGCGCCAGCAGCTTGGAGGGACAGGGAGGCGAAAAACTGTTTTTT.

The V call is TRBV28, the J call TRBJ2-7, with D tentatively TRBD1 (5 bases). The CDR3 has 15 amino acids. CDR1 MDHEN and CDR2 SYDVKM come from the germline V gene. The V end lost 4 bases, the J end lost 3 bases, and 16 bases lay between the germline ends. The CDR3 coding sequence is TGTGCCAGCAGTTCTCCCCCAGGGTCCCACTACGAGCAGTACTTC. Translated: CASSSPPGSHYEQYF.

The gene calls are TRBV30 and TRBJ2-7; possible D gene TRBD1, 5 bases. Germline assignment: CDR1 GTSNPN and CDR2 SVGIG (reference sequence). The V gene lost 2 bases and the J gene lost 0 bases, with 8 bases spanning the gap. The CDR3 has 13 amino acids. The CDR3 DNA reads TGTGCCTGGAGTAAACAGGACTCCTACGAGCAGTACTTC. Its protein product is CAWSKQDSYEQYF. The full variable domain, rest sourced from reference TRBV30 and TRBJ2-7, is SQTIHQWPATLVQPVGSPLSLECTVEGTSNPNLYWYRQAAGRGLQLLFYSVGIGQISSEVPQNLSASRPQDRQFILSSKKLLLSDSGFYLCAWSKQDSYEQYFGPGTRLTVT.

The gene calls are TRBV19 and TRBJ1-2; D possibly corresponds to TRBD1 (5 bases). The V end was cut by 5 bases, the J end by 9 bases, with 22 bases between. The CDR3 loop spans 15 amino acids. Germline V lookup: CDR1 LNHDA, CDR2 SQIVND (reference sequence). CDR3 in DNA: TGTGCCAGTAGTGGGACGGGGGGAGGGTGGACGAGCTACACCTTC. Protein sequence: CASSGTGGGWTSYTF.

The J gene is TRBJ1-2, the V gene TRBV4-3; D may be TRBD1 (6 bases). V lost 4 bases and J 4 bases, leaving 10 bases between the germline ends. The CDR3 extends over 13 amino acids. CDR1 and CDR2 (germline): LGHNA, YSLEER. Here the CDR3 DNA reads TGCGCCAGCAGCCTACAGGGAATCTATGGCTACACCTTC. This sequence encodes CASSLQGIYGYTF.

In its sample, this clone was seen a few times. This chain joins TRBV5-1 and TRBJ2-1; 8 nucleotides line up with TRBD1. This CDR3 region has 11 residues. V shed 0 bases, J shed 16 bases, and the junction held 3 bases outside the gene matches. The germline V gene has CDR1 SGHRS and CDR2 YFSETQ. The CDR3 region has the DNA TGCGCCAGCAGCTTGGGGACAGGGATATTCTTC. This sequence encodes CASSLGTGIFF.

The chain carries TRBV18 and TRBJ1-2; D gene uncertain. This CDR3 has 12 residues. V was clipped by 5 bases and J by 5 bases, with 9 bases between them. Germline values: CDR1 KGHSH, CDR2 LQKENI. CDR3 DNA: TGTGCCAGCTCAGGGTCCGGGTATGGCTACACCTTC. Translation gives CASSGSGYGYTF.

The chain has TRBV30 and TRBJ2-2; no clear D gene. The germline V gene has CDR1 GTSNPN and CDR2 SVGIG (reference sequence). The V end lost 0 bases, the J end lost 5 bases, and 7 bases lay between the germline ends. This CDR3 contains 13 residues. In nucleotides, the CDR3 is TGTGCCTGGAGTGTACAGTTAACCGGGGAGCTGTTTTTT. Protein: CAWSVQLTGELFF.

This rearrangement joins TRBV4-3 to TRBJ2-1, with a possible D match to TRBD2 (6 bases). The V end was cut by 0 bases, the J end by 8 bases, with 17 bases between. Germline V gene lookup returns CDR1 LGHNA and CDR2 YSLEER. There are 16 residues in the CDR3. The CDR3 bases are TGCGCCAGCAGCCAAGAGGGGAGCGGGCTCGGACATGAGCAGTTCTTC. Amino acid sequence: CASSQEGSGLGHEQFF.

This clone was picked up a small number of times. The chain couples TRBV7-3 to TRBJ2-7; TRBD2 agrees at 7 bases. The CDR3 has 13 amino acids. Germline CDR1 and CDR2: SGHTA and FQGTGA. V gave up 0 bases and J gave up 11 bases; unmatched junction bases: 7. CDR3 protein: CASSLTAGGRKYF. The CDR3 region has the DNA TGTGCCAGCAGCTTAACGGCCGGGGGGAGGAAGTACTTC.

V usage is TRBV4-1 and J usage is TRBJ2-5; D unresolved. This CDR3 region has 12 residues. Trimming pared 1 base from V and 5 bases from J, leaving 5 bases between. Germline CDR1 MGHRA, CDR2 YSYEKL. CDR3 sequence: CASSQGRETQYF. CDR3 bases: TGCGCCAGCAGCCAAGGTCGGGAGACCCAGTACTTC.

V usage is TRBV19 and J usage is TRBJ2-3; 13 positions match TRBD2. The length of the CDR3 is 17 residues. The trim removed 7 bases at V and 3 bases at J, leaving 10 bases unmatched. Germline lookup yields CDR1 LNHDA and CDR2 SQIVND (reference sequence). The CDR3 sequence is CASTSGTSGVNTDTQYF. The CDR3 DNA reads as TGTGCCAGTACCTCCGGGACTAGCGGGGTTAATACAGATACGCAGTATTTT.

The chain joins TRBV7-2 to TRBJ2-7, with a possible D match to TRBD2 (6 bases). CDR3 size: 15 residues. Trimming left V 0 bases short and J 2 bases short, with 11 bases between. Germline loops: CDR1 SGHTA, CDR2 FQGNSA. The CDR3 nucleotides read TGTGCCAGCAGCTTAGCGCTGGGCGGGACCTACGAGCAGTACTTC. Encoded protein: CASSLALGGTYEQYF.

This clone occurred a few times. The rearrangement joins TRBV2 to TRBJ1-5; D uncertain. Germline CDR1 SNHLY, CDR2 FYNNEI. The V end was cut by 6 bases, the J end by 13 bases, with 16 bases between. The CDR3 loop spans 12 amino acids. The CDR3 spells CASSPRSLQQHF. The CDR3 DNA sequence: TGTGCCAGCAGCCCCCGTTCGCTTCAGCAGCATTTT.

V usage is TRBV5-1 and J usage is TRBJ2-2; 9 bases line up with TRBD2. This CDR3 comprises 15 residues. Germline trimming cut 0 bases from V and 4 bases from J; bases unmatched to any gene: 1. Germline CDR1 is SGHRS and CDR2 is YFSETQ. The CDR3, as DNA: TGCGCCAGCAGCTTGGTGCGGGGGGGCACCGGGGAGCTGTTTTTT. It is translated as CASSLVRGGTGELFF.

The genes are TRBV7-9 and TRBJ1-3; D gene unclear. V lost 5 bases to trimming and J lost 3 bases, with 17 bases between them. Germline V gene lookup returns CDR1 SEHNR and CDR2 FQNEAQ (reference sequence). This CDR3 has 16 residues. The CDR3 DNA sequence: TGTGCCAGCAGCCTTTACGGGGTGGGCCGTGGAAACACCATATATTTT. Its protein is CASSLYGVGRGNTIYF.

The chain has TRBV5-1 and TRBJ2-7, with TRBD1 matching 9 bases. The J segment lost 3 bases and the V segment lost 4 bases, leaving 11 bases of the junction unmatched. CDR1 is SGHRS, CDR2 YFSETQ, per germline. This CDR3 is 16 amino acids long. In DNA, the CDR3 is TGCGCCAGCAGCATCCAAATCGGGACAGGGAGCTACGAGCAGTACTTC. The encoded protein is CASSIQIGTGSYEQYF.

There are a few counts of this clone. The CDR3 nucleotides are TGTGCCAGCAGCTCCCAAAACACTGAAGCTTTCTTT. It encodes CASSSQNTEAFF. The chain carries TRBV7-9 and TRBJ1-1; D not certain. The CDR3 runs 12 residues. V lost 4 bases, J lost 2 bases, and 5 bases lay in between. Germline loops: CDR1 SEHNR, CDR2 FQNEAQ (reference sequence).

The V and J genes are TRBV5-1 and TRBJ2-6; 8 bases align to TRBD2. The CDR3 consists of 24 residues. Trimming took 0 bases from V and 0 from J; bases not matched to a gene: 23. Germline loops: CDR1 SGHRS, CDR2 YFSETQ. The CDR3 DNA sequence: TGCGCCAGCAGCTTGGGACCGGGGGCGAATAGCGGGAACGCGATATACTCTGGGGCCAACGTCCTGACTTTC. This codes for CASSLGPGANSGNAIYSGANVLTF.

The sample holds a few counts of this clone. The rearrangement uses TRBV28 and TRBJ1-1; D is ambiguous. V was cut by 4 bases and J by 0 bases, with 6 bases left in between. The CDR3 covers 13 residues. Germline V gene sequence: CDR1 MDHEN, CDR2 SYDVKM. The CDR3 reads CASSSGLNTEAFF. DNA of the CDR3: TGTGCCAGCAGTTCGGGGTTGAACACTGAAGCTTTCTTT.